The 17 T cell receptor beta chains below come from one sample, sequenced in a study of T cell changes during pregnancy in multiple sclerosis. Generated by immunoSEQ multiplex PCR, the TCRdb table keeps only in-frame clones and is missing some. The sample carries about 59,000 clones, more than 85% recorded once. Here the sequenced sample was peripheral blood, taken in the third trimester of pregnancy. The source of these receptors is a female donor in good health, enrolled as a control in a pregnancy study.

The chain recombines TRBV2 with TRBJ2-2; TRBD1 matches at 10 bases. CDR1 and CDR2 from the germline V gene are SNHLY and FYNNEI. The V segment lost 5 bases and the J segment 5 bases; nucleotides outside the gene matches: 11. The CDR3 runs to 17 residues. The CDR3 reads CASSPRQGAVGTGELFF. The CDR3, as DNA: TGTGCCAGCAGTCCACGACAGGGGGCAGTGGGAACCGGGGAGCTGTTTTTT.

This sequence joins TRBV11-3 and TRBJ2-3, with 12 bases identical to TRBD2. CDR3 size: 17 residues. Germline assignment: CDR1 SGHNT and CDR2 YENEEA. The J segment lost 0 bases and the V segment lost 5 bases, leaving 6 bases of the junction unmatched. In nucleotides, the CDR3 is TGTGCCAGCAGCGCCTCCCTAGCGGGGGGGAGCACAGATACGCAGTATTTT. Encoded protein: CASSASLAGGSTDTQYF.

CDR3 sequence (DNA): TGTGCCACTTCAAGAAACAGGGCGAACACTGAAGCTTTCTTT. It is translated as CATSRNRANTEAFF. The chain links TRBV27 to TRBJ1-1, with D tentatively TRBD1 (6 bases). This CDR3 contains 14 residues. Trimming removed 10 bases at V and 1 base at J, with 16 bases between. The germline V gene has CDR1 MNHEY and CDR2 SMNVEV (reference sequence).

The chain has TRBV4-3 and TRBJ1-1; 8 bases map to TRBD1. The V gene's germline CDR1 is LGHNA and CDR2 YSLEER. The V gene end was trimmed by 4 bases and the J gene end by 5 bases; junction bases not matched to a gene: 18. The CDR3 extends over 18 amino acids. The CDR3 DNA reads as TGCGCCAGCAGCCCACCCTTGATCGTCGACAGGGGATATACTGAAGCTTTCTTT. Residues: CASSPPLIVDRGYTEAFF.

The V call is TRBV5-6, the J call TRBJ1-2, with TRBD1 identical over 12 bases. The CDR3 covers 16 residues. Looked up from germline, CDR1 is SGHDT and CDR2 is YYEEEE. V lost 1 base and J lost 4; bases outside the gene matches: 5. As DNA, the CDR3 is TGTGCCAGCAGCTTGTGGGGGACAGGGGGCGCCTATGGCTACACCTTC. It specifies CASSLWGTGGAYGYTF. Supplemented by reference TRBV5-6 and TRBJ1-2, the full variable domain reads DAGVTQSPTHLIKTRGQQVTLRCSPKSGHDTVSWYQQALGQGPQFIFQYYEEEERQRGNFPDRFSGHQFPNYSSELNVNALLLGDSALYLCASSLWGTGGAYGYTFGSGTRLTVV.

The chain has TRBV7-9 and TRBJ1-1, with 9 bases aligning to TRBD1. With 5 bases clipped from V and 3 bases from J, the junction kept 4 bases outside the gene matches. In germline, CDR1 is SEHNR, CDR2 FQNEAQ (reference sequence). The CDR3 is made up of 14 amino acids. CDR3 in DNA: TGTGCCAGCAGCGCGAGACAGGGGGACACTGAAGCTTTCTTT. Protein sequence: CASSARQGDTEAFF.

This chain links TRBV2 with TRBJ2-1, with 11 bases matching TRBD2. This CDR3 is built from 17 residues. With V trimmed by 6 bases and J by 0 bases, 7 bases remained unmatched. In germline, CDR1 is SNHLY, CDR2 FYNNEI. The CDR3 reads CASRRLAGRSSYNEQFF. DNA for the CDR3: TGTGCCAGCAGACGACTAGCGGGGAGGAGCTCCTACAATGAGCAGTTCTTC.

V gene TRBV28 combines with J gene TRBJ2-7; D unclear. The CDR3 has 13 residues. Germline CDR1 reads MDHEN; CDR2 reads SYDVKM. The V end was cut by 2 bases, the J end by 1 base, with 6 bases between. The CDR3 DNA is TGTGCCAGCAGTTTAATCTCTTCCTACGAGCAGTACTTC. Its protein is CASSLISSYEQYF.

The J gene is TRBJ1-1, the V gene TRBV27; possible D gene TRBD1, 6 bases. Trimming stripped 5 bases from V and 3 bases from J, with 13 bases between. The CDR3 is 14 amino acids. Germline V gene lookup returns CDR1 MNHEY and CDR2 SMNVEV (reference sequence). CDR3 protein: CASSKYRDDTEAFF. CDR3 in DNA: TGTGCCAGCAGTAAATACAGGGATGACACTGAAGCTTTCTTT.

This sequence joins TRBV4-2 and TRBJ1-4, with D tentatively TRBD1 (5 bases). V gave up 0 bases and J gave up 2 bases, with 16 bases separating them. Germline V gives CDR1 LGHNA, CDR2 YNFKEQ. CDR3 length: 18 residues. This chain's CDR3 is CASSQERGWGETNEKLFF. The CDR3 nucleotides read TGTGCCAGCAGCCAAGAGAGGGGATGGGGGGAGACTAATGAAAAACTGTTTTTT.

CDR3: CASSPHPYSTDPTYEQYF. CDR3 sequence (DNA): TGTGCCAGCAGCCCCCACCCCTATTCGACTGACCCTACCTACGAGCAGTACTTC. J is TRBJ2-7 and V is TRBV7-2; no clear D gene. The CDR3 totals 18 residues. The germline V and J ends were trimmed by 5 bases and 2 bases, with 25 bases remaining between them. Germline V gene data show CDR1 as SGHTA and CDR2 as FQGNSA.

The J gene is TRBJ1-5, the V gene TRBV5-1; D is undetermined. V lost 1 base, J lost 1 base, and 9 bases lay in between. The CDR3 covers 15 residues. Germline V CDR1 and CDR2: SGHRS, YFSETQ. CDR3 sequence (DNA): TGCGCCAGCAGCTTGAAGGGAGGGAGCAATCAGCCCCAGCATTTT. Translating it yields CASSLKGGSNQPQHF.

The chain joins TRBV12-5 to TRBJ1-2, with TRBD1 matching 8 bases. Trimming took 4 bases from V and 4 from J; bases not matched to a gene: 8. Germline loops: CDR1 LGHNT, CDR2 FRNRAP. There are 15 residues in the CDR3. CDR3 loop: CASGSGQGGSYGYTF. DNA of the CDR3: TGTGCTAGTGGTTCAGGACAGGGAGGAAGCTATGGCTACACCTTC.

V is TRBV27 and J is TRBJ2-1; 8 nucleotides match TRBD2. Germline V gene lookup returns CDR1 MNHEY and CDR2 SMNVEV (reference sequence). The CDR3 covers 16 residues. Germline trimming cut 3 bases from V and 5 bases from J; bases unmatched to any gene: 9. The CDR3 region has the DNA TGTGCCAGCAGTTTCCGGGGCGGGGGGACGGACAATGAGCAGTTCTTC. Encoded protein: CASSFRGGGTDNEQFF.

The chain couples TRBV5-1 to TRBJ2-5, with 7 bases fitting TRBD1. The germline V gene encodes CDR1 SGHRS and CDR2 YFSETQ. The CDR3 covers 15 residues. Losses at the gene ends were 0 bases for V and 5 bases for J; bases not matched to a gene: 7. This CDR3 is CASSLVPGQPETQYF. The CDR3 region has the DNA TGCGCCAGCAGCTTGGTCCCGGGACAGCCGGAGACCCAGTACTTC.

This clone came up once. V is TRBV5-5 and J is TRBJ2-3; 7 bases match TRBD2. V shed 0 bases, J shed 9 bases, and the junction held 7 bases outside the gene matches. The CDR3 sequence is 14 residues long. CDR1 and CDR2 (germline): SGHKS, YYEKEE (reference sequence). The CDR3 sequence is CASSLEGGRGTQYF. In nucleotides, the CDR3 is TGTGCCAGCAGCTTGGAAGGCGGGAGAGGGACGCAGTATTTT.

The chain employs TRBV11-2 and TRBJ2-2; 12 nucleotides agree with TRBD2. This CDR3 is built from 15 residues. CDR1 is SGHAT and CDR2 is FQNNGV in the germline V gene. The V gene end was trimmed by 5 bases and the J gene end by 5 bases; junction bases not matched to a gene: 3. The CDR3 here is CASSPGTSGTGELFF. In DNA form, the CDR3 reads TGTGCCAGCAGCCCCGGGACTAGCGGGACCGGGGAGCTGTTTTTT.